The 5 T cell receptor beta chains given below trace back to one sample, sequenced in a study of T cell responses to AZD1222 COVID-19 vaccine. Assay used: immunoSEQ multiplex PCR; TCRdb lists only in-frame clones, some missing. The repertoire holds about 140,000 clones, with over 80% as singletons. The sequences come from peripheral blood, collected 28 days after the second AZD1222 dose. Receptors were obtained from an adult who received the AZD1222 COVID-19 vaccine.

The chain couples TRBV4-2 to TRBJ1-2; D is uncertain. Per germline, CDR1 LGHNA and CDR2 YNFKEQ. Trimming stripped 0 bases from V and 3 bases from J, with 8 bases between. This CDR3 spans 14 amino acids. The CDR3 loop reads CASSQDKGDYGYTF. In nucleotides, the CDR3 is TGTGCCAGCAGCCAAGATAAGGGCGACTATGGCTACACCTTC.

The chain is built from TRBV2 and TRBJ2-1; 9 bases map to TRBD1. Germline CDR1 reads SNHLY; CDR2 reads FYNNEI. V shed 6 bases and J 6 bases; nucleotides not matched to a gene: 12. This CDR3 region has 16 residues. CDR3 sequence reads: CASREAGTGSVNEQFF. The CDR3 DNA reads as TGTGCCAGCAGGGAGGCCGGGACAGGGAGTGTCAATGAGCAGTTCTTC.

The CDR3 sequence is CASRGQGNYGYTF. CDR3 coding DNA: TGTGCCAGCAGGGGACAGGGGAACTATGGCTACACCTTC. The chain employs TRBV28 and TRBJ1-2; 10 nucleotides line up with TRBD1. The V gene's germline CDR1 is MDHEN and CDR2 SYDVKM. This CDR3 is 13 amino acids long. The junction had 0 bases not matched to a gene; V was cut back by 6 bases and J by 2 bases.

This rearrangement joins TRBV7-9 to TRBJ2-1; D possibly corresponds to TRBD2 (7 bases). V dropped 0 bases and J dropped 4 bases, with 10 bases sitting between them. The CDR3 is 15 amino acids. Looked up from germline, CDR1 is SEHNR and CDR2 is FQNEAQ (reference sequence). The CDR3 region is CASSLAGGRYNEQFF. The CDR3 DNA sequence: TGTGCCAGCAGCTTAGCCGGGGGGCGGTACAATGAGCAGTTCTTC.

In this sample, this clone turned up once. J is TRBJ2-1 and V is TRBV6-6; D assignment may be TRBD1 or TRBD2 (5 bases each). The germline V gene has CDR1 MNHNY and CDR2 SVGAGI (reference sequence). The CDR3 contains 14 residues. The V gene lost 10 bases and the J gene lost 3 bases, with 16 bases spanning the gap. The CDR3 sequence is CATLRDLLYNEQFF. In DNA, the CDR3 is TGTGCCACCCTTCGGGACCTCCTCTACAATGAGCAGTTCTTC.